These T cell receptor beta chains were read from a single sample in a study of T cell responses to AZD1222 COVID-19 vaccine. Repertoires were generated with immunoSEQ multiplex PCR, while TCRdb's copy carries only in-frame clones and drops some. The table lists fewer than 130,000 clones, 85% to 90% of them singletons, with approximately 15% in the top ten. The material sequenced was peripheral blood, taken 28 days after the second AZD1222 dose. All receptors derive from an adult who received the AZD1222 COVID-19 vaccine. The CDR3 runs from the conserved cysteine through the conserved F or W.

v_call: TRBV24-1
j_call: TRBJ1-2
cdr3_aa: CATSDRGYRGNGYTF

v_call: TRBV27
j_call: TRBJ1-5
cdr3_aa: CASTRQSGSQPQHF

v_call: TRBV5-4
j_call: TRBJ1-1
cdr3_aa: CASSLAVGQGNTEAFF

v_call: TRBV19
j_call: TRBJ1-1
cdr3_aa: CASTDLVMNTEAFF

v_call: TRBV11-2
j_call: TRBJ2-7
cdr3_aa: CASSLDGGRVFPYEQYF

v_call: TRBV29-1
j_call: TRBJ1-1
cdr3_aa: CSVEGHRGNTEAFF

v_call: TRBV30
j_call: TRBJ2-3
cdr3_aa: CAWSVRWGTSGRRDTQYF

v_call: TRBV28
j_call: TRBJ1-1
cdr3_aa: CASTEPAMREAFF

v_call: TRBV23-1
j_call: TRBJ1-5
cdr3_aa: CASSVTDRGRAGQPQHF

v_call: TRBV5-6
j_call: TRBJ1-1
cdr3_aa: CASSLVRGTEAFF

v_call: TRBV12-5
j_call: TRBJ1-1
cdr3_aa: CASRDGMNTEAFF

v_call: TRBV29-1
j_call: TRBJ1-6
cdr3_aa: CSVGDSPGSLHF

v_call: TRBV13
j_call: TRBJ1-6
cdr3_aa: CASSKTIRDSNSPLHF

v_call: TRBV4-1
j_call: TRBJ1-2
cdr3_aa: CASSQAGILNYGYTF

v_call: TRBV18
j_call: TRBJ1-6
cdr3_aa: CASSPAQGARMFPLHF

v_call: TRBV7-9
j_call: TRBJ2-2
cdr3_aa: CASSAWTGVTGELFF

v_call: TRBV5-1
j_call: TRBJ2-7
cdr3_aa: CASSLNGQGYEQYF

v_call: TRBV7-3
j_call: TRBJ2-5
cdr3_aa: CAEGLEYTIEQETQYF

v_call: TRBV15
j_call: TRBJ2-2
cdr3_aa: CATSRDGTPEGELFF

v_call: TRBV5-4
j_call: TRBJ1-3
cdr3_aa: CASRRGLQGRDSGNTIYF

v_call: TRBV9
j_call: TRBJ2-3
cdr3_aa: CASSVRGGSSTDTQYF

v_call: TRBV11-3
j_call: TRBJ2-2
cdr3_aa: CASSRRQGETGELFF

v_call: TRBV18
j_call: TRBJ2-7
cdr3_aa: CASSQTQGFEQYF

v_call: TRBV11-3
j_call: TRBJ2-1
cdr3_aa: CASRAGLAAKQFF

v_call: TRBV6-4
j_call: TRBJ2-1
cdr3_aa: CASSEREAPPYNEQFF

v_call: TRBV7-3
j_call: TRBJ2-2
cdr3_aa: CASSPGGRNTGELFF

v_call: TRBV9
j_call: TRBJ1-2
cdr3_aa: CASSASLETGGGGYTF

v_call: TRBV19
j_call: TRBJ1-2
cdr3_aa: CASSPSLGSNYGYTF

v_call: TRBV6-1
j_call: TRBJ2-6
cdr3_aa: CASSEHRDGANVLTF

v_call: TRBV4-2
j_call: TRBJ1-4
cdr3_aa: CASSVMGTGGNEKLFF

v_call: TRBV30
j_call: TRBJ1-3
cdr3_aa: CAWTLSSGNTIYF

v_call: TRBV20-1
j_call: TRBJ2-7
cdr3_aa: CSASGRKPYEQYF

v_call: TRBV5-4
j_call: TRBJ2-7
cdr3_aa: CASSPQRKGGVYEQYF

v_call: TRBV28
j_call: TRBJ1-5
cdr3_aa: CASSFPAVYSNQPQHF

v_call: TRBV9
j_call: TRBJ2-5
cdr3_aa: CASSATGTGQETQYF

v_call: TRBV2
j_call: TRBJ2-7
cdr3_aa: CASSLRLAGGNEQYF

v_call: TRBV6-6
j_call: TRBJ1-5
cdr3_aa: CASSYRQSQHF

v_call: TRBV10-2
j_call: TRBJ2-7
cdr3_aa: CASGRHPYEQYF

v_call: TRBV7-9
j_call: TRBJ2-7
cdr3_aa: CASSQSWDRVREQYF

v_call: TRBV30
j_call: TRBJ1-1
cdr3_aa: CAWSVQSQAFF

v_call: TRBV21-1
j_call: TRBJ2-3
cdr3_aa: CASSKGASGFSSDTQYF